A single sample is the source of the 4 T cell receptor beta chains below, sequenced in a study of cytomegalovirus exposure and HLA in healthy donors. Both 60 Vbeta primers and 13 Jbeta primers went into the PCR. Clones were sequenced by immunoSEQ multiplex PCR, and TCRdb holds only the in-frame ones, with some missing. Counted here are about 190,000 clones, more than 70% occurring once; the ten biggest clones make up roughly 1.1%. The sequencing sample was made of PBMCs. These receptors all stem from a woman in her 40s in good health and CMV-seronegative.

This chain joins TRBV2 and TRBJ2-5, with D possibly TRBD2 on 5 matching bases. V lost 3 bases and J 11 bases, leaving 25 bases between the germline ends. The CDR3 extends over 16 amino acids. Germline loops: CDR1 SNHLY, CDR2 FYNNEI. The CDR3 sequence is CASSDRVGGPQREQYF. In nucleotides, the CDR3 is TGTGCCAGCAGTGACCGGGTGGGCGGGCCACAGAGGGAGCAGTACTTC.

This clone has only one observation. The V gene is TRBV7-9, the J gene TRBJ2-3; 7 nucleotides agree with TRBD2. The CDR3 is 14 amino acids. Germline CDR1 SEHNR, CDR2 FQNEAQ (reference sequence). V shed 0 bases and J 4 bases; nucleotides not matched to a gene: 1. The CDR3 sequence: CASSLAGGADTQYF. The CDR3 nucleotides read TGTGCCAGCAGCTTAGCGGGGGGGGCAGATACGCAGTATTTT.

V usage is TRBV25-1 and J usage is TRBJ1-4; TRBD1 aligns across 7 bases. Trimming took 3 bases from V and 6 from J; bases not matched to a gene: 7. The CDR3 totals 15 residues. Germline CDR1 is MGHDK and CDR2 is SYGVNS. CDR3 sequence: CASSDTAGTDEKLFF. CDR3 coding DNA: TGTGCCAGCAGTGATACCGCCGGGACAGATGAAAAACTGTTTTTT.

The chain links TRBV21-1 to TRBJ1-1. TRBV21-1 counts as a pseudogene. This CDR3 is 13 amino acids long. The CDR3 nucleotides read TGTGCCAGCGTGGAGCTTATGAACACTGAAGCTTTCTTT. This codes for CASVELMNTEAFF.